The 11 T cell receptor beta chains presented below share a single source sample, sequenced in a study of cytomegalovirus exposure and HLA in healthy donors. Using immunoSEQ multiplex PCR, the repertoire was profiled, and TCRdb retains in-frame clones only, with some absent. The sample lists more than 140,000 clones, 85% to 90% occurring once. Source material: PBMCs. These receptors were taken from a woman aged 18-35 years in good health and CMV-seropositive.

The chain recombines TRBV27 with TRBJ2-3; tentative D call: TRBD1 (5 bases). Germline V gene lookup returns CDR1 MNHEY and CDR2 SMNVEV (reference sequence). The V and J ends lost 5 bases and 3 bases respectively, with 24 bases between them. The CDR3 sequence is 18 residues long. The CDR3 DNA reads TGTGCCAGCAGTCCTGACAGCCTGAACGTAGTTGAGACAGATACGCAGTATTTT. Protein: CASSPDSLNVVETDTQYF.

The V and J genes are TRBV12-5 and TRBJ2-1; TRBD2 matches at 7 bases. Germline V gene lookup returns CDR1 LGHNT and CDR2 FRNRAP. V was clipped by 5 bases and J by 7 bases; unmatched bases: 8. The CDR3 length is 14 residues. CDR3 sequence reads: CASGPQRDVNEQFF. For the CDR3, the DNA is TGTGCTAGTGGTCCGCAGCGGGACGTAAATGAGCAGTTCTTC.

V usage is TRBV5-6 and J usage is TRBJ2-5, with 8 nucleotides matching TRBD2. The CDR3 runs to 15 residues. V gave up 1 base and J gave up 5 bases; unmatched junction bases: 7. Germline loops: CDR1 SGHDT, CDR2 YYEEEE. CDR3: CASSLFRGGGETQYF. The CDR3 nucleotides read TGTGCCAGCAGCTTGTTTCGGGGGGGAGGCGAGACCCAGTACTTC.

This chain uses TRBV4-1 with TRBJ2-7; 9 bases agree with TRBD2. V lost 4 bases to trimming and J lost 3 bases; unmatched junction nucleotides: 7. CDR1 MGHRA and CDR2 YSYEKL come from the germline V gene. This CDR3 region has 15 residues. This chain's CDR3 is CASSPRELAGYEQYF. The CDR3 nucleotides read TGCGCCAGCAGCCCCAGGGAACTAGCGGGCTACGAGCAGTACTTC.

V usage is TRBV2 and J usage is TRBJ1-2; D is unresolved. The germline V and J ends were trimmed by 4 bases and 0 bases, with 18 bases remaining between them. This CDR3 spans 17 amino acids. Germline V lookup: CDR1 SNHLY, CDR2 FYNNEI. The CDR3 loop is CASSVGQQVIPNYGYTF. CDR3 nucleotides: TGTGCCAGCAGTGTTGGCCAGCAGGTTATCCCTAACTATGGCTACACCTTC.

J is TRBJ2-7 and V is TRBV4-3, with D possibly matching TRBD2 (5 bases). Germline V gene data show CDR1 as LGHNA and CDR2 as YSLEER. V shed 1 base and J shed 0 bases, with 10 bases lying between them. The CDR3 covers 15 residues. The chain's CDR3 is CASSQAVSDSYEQYF. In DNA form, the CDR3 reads TGCGCCAGCAGCCAAGCCGTTAGCGACTCCTACGAGCAGTACTTC.

The CDR3 here is CAISESFGGPGANVLTF. The CDR3 DNA reads as TGTGCCATCAGTGAGTCGTTCGGAGGCCCCGGGGCCAACGTCCTGACTTTC. V gene TRBV10-3 combines with J gene TRBJ2-6; D may be TRBD2 (5 bases). The CDR3 runs to 17 residues. Trimming pared 0 bases from V and 4 bases from J, leaving 13 bases between. Germline V lookup: CDR1 ENHRY, CDR2 SYGVKD.

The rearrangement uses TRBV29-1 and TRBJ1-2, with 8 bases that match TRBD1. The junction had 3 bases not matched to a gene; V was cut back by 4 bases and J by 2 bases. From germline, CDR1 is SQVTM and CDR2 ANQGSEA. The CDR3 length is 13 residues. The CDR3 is CSVVQGGNYGYTF. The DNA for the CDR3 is TGCAGCGTTGTACAGGGGGGGAACTATGGCTACACCTTC.

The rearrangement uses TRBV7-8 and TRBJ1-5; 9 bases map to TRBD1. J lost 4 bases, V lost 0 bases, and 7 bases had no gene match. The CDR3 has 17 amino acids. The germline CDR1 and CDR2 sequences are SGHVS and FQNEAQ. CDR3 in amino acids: CASSLANRDRANQPQHF. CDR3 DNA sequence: TGTGCCAGCAGCTTAGCGAACCGGGACAGGGCTAATCAGCCCCAGCATTTT.

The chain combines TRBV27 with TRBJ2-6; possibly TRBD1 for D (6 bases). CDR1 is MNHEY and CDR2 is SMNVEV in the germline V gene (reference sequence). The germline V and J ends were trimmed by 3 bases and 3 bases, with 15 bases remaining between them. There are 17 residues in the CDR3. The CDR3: CASSFGLGAGGANVLTF. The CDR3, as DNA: TGTGCCAGCAGTTTCGGGCTGGGGGCGGGTGGGGCCAACGTCCTGACTTTC.

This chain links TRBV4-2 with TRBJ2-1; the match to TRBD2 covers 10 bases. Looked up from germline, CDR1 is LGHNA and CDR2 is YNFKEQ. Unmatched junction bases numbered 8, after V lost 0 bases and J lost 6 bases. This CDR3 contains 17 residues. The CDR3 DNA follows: TGTGCCAGCAGCCAAGATTCGGTAGCGGGAGGTGGCAATGAGCAGTTCTTC. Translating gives CASSQDSVAGGGNEQFF.